This is a list of T cell receptor beta chains from one sample in a study of blood T cells in healthy people across ages. TCRdb reprocessed the 5' RACE reads via MiXCR and lists one record per CDR3 protein. The data contain some 710,000 distinct CDR3 sequences, 22% of them singletons. Sequenced input: blood. The receptors stem from a man in his sixties or seventies in good health. Both conserved end residues are part of each CDR3. Fields, in order: V gene, clone size, J gene, D gene, CDR3 DNA, CDR3 protein. D genes are given only for firm matches. The size of a clone is reported for some rows only, either as once, few or many, or as a class for expanded clones.

v_call: TRBV5-1; clone_size: -; j_call: TRBJ1-1; d_call: -; cdr3_nt: TGCGCCAGCAGCGACCAGGCGAACACTGAAGCTTTCTTT; cdr3_aa: CASSDQANTEAFF
v_call: TRBV9; clone_size: -; j_call: TRBJ1-2; d_call: -; cdr3_nt: TGTGCCAGCAGCGTAGAAAACAGCTTATATGGCTACACCTTC; cdr3_aa: CASSVENSLYGYTF
v_call: TRBV28; clone_size: -; j_call: TRBJ2-7; d_call: -; cdr3_nt: TGTGCCAGCACAAGAGGGACCTACGAGCAGTACTTC; cdr3_aa: CASTRGTYEQYF
v_call: TRBV4-3; clone_size: few; j_call: TRBJ1-4; d_call: -; cdr3_nt: TGCGCCAGCAGCCAGTTTACGACGGGAAATAATGAAAAACTGTTTTTT; cdr3_aa: CASSQFTTGNNEKLFF
v_call: TRBV3-1; clone_size: -; j_call: TRBJ1-1; d_call: -; cdr3_nt: TGTGCCAGCAGCATAAGTCCCACAGGGCCAGGGTCTGAAGCTTTCTTT; cdr3_aa: CASSISPTGPGSEAFF
v_call: TRBV28; clone_size: few; j_call: TRBJ2-1; d_call: TRBD2; cdr3_nt: TGTGCCAGCGGGCGCGCCGGGACTAGCGGGAGGCGGCAGTTCTTC; cdr3_aa: CASGRAGTSGRRQFF
v_call: TRBV28; clone_size: -; j_call: TRBJ2-3; d_call: -; cdr3_nt: TGTGCCAGCAGTGTTATGGCGGGTATAACAGATACGCAGTATTTT; cdr3_aa: CASSVMAGITDTQYF
v_call: TRBV5-1; clone_size: -; j_call: TRBJ2-1; d_call: -; cdr3_nt: TGCGCCAGCAGCCCGAATACGTATGAGCAGTTCTTC; cdr3_aa: CASSPNTYEQFF
v_call: TRBV11-2; clone_size: -; j_call: TRBJ2-7; d_call: TRBD1; cdr3_nt: TGTGCCAGCAGCTTACCGGACAGGGGATACGAGCAGTACTTC; cdr3_aa: CASSLPDRGYEQYF
v_call: TRBV6-5; clone_size: many; j_call: TRBJ1-3; d_call: -; cdr3_nt: TGTGCCAGCAGTTACCGAGGCCCCGGGTTGAGCTCTGGAAACACCATATATTTT; cdr3_aa: CASSYRGPGLSSGNTIYF
v_call: TRBV7-8; clone_size: -; j_call: TRBJ2-3; d_call: TRBD2; cdr3_nt: TGTGCCAGCAGCTTAAGAGCGGGGGAGAGCACAGATACGCAGTATTTT; cdr3_aa: CASSLRAGESTDTQYF
v_call: TRBV5-6; clone_size: -; j_call: TRBJ2-3; d_call: -; cdr3_nt: TGTGCCAGCATCAAGGACTGGACAGATACGCAGTATTTT; cdr3_aa: CASIKDWTDTQYF
v_call: TRBV14; clone_size: -; j_call: TRBJ1-4; d_call: TRBD1; cdr3_nt: TGTGCCAGCAGCCAACGGACAGGGGGCGACGAAAAACTGTTTTTT; cdr3_aa: CASSQRTGGDEKLFF
v_call: TRBV7-7; clone_size: -; j_call: TRBJ2-7; d_call: TRBD2; cdr3_nt: TGTGCCAGCAGCTTCCTAGCGGGGGAAGAGTACGAGCAGTACTTC; cdr3_aa: CASSFLAGEEYEQYF
v_call: TRBV5-1; clone_size: -; j_call: TRBJ2-7; d_call: -; cdr3_nt: TGCGCCAGCAGCAATCCGCTGAACTCCGGACGGACCTACGAGCAGTACTTC; cdr3_aa: CASSNPLNSGRTYEQYF
v_call: TRBV10-2; clone_size: -; j_call: TRBJ1-2; d_call: -; cdr3_nt: TGCGCCAGCAGTGAGTCTGGCCGTAACTATGGCTACACCTTC; cdr3_aa: CASSESGRNYGYTF
v_call: TRBV3-1; clone_size: few; j_call: TRBJ2-3; d_call: -; cdr3_nt: TGTGCCAGCAGCCAACTTAGCGCCTACACAGATACGCAGTATTTT; cdr3_aa: CASSQLSAYTDTQYF
v_call: TRBV20-1; clone_size: -; j_call: TRBJ2-3; d_call: -; cdr3_nt: TGCAGTGCTAGCAGAAGTACAGGGGATACGCAGTATTTT; cdr3_aa: CSASRSTGDTQYF
v_call: TRBV20-1; clone_size: -; j_call: TRBJ2-2; d_call: -; cdr3_nt: TGCAGTGCTAGGCTGGCTCACAACACCGGGGAGCTGTTTTTT; cdr3_aa: CSARLAHNTGELFF
v_call: TRBV20-1; clone_size: -; j_call: TRBJ2-1; d_call: -; cdr3_nt: TGCAGTGCTAGATCCTGGAAGACTTACAATGAGCAGTTCTTC; cdr3_aa: CSARSWKTYNEQFF
v_call: TRBV29-1; clone_size: -; j_call: TRBJ2-5; d_call: -; cdr3_nt: TGCAGCGTTGAAAGAGGAGAAGGACTGGAGACCCAGTACTTC; cdr3_aa: CSVERGEGLETQYF
v_call: TRBV5-1; clone_size: -; j_call: TRBJ2-2; d_call: -; cdr3_nt: TGCGCCAGCTGTCAAAATCCGAACACCGGGGAGCTGTTTTTT; cdr3_aa: CASCQNPNTGELFF
v_call: TRBV2; clone_size: -; j_call: TRBJ1-2; d_call: -; cdr3_nt: TGTGCCAGCAGTGTGGGCTTCGGGGGAATCAACTATGGCTACACCTTC; cdr3_aa: CASSVGFGGINYGYTF
v_call: TRBV7-8; clone_size: -; j_call: TRBJ2-5; d_call: TRBD2; cdr3_nt: TGTGCCAGCAGCCCAATTGGGCTAGCGGGGCTGAGGACCCAGTACTTC; cdr3_aa: CASSPIGLAGLRTQYF
v_call: TRBV6-6; clone_size: -; j_call: TRBJ1-4; d_call: -; cdr3_nt: TGTGCCAGCAGTAAAACAGGACACCAAGAAAAACTGTTTTTT; cdr3_aa: CASSKTGHQEKLFF
v_call: TRBV19; clone_size: many; j_call: TRBJ2-1; d_call: TRBD2; cdr3_nt: TGTGCCAGTATGGGGACTAGCGGGAGATACAATGAGCAGTTCTTC; cdr3_aa: CASMGTSGRYNEQFF
v_call: TRBV12-3/TRBV12-4; clone_size: -; j_call: TRBJ2-3; d_call: -; cdr3_nt: TGTGCCAGCAGTATAGACAGTAGCCTTAGCACAGATACGCAGTATTTT; cdr3_aa: CASSIDSSLSTDTQYF
v_call: TRBV5-1; clone_size: -; j_call: TRBJ2-3; d_call: TRBD1; cdr3_nt: TGCGCCAGCAGCTTGAGCTCAGGGGGCGCCGCAGATACGCAGTATTTT; cdr3_aa: CASSLSSGGAADTQYF
v_call: TRBV2; clone_size: -; j_call: TRBJ1-1; d_call: -; cdr3_nt: TGTGCCAGCAGTGTTTTCCGCAGAAACACTGAAGCTTTCTTT; cdr3_aa: CASSVFRRNTEAFF